Presented here are 3 T cell receptor beta chains from one specimen sequenced in a study of shared clonotypes between healthy human individuals (dated by TCRdb to the early 2020s). Library prep was done by the immunoSEQ multiplex PCR assay. What TCRdb holds here is the immuneACCESS table cut down to in-frame rearrangements. Part of the clones is not present; checked against another copy, under half of the missing clones reflect an unresolved V gene, and the others are unexplained. A total of a few million clones appear in this sample, 80% to 95% of them only once. Clones ranked in the top ten supply about 0.37% of the sample. Sequencing was done on a sample of naive CD4+ T cells from PBMCs. The cell subset or site label for this specimen denotes: CD45RA+ positively selected. The receptors here all came from a man aged 18 to 30 in good health. Some clones in this sample may be carry-over from other donors' samples.

In its sample, this clone was seen once. The chain carries TRBV7-3 and TRBJ1-3; the D gene is possibly TRBD1 (5 bases). V dropped 2 bases and J dropped 3 bases, with 8 bases sitting between them. CDR3 length: 14 residues. CDR1 SGHTA and CDR2 FQGTGA come from the germline V gene. The CDR3 reads CASSLGGDGNTIYF. In DNA, the CDR3 is TGTGCCAGCAGCTTAGGGGGGGATGGAAACACCATATATTTT.

The rearrangement links TRBV27 to TRBJ1-1; no firm D call. The CDR3 covers 14 residues. The V and J ends lost 6 bases and 5 bases respectively, with 16 bases between them. Germline assignment: CDR1 MNHEY and CDR2 SMNVEV (reference sequence). The CDR3 DNA is TGTGCCAGCAGGTCCCTTCGGGATGGGACTGAAGCTTTCTTT. Its protein is CASRSLRDGTEAFF.

The V call is TRBV28, the J call TRBJ2-1; 9 nucleotides line up with TRBD2. This CDR3 has 14 residues. Germline CDR1 reads MDHEN; CDR2 reads SYDVKM. After removal of 6 bases from V and 5 bases from J, the junction contained 5 bases not matched to a gene. The CDR3 DNA sequence: TGTGCCAGCAGCGGACTAGCGCACCACAATGAGCAGTTCTTC. Protein sequence: CASSGLAHHNEQFF.